The rows below give T cell receptor beta chains drawn from one sample of a study of shared clonotypes between healthy human individuals. Only in-frame clones appear in the TCRdb table, and some are missing; sequencing was by immunoSEQ multiplex PCR. The sample lists roughly 2 million clones, less than 95% seen once, with about 1.1% in the top ten. Sequencing was done on a sample of naive CD8+ T cells sorted from blood. All receptors derive from a man aged 18 to 29 in good health. The CDR3 runs from the conserved cysteine through the conserved F or W. A D gene is named only where the DNA matches it firmly. Some rows mark clone size as missing; the rest say once, few, many or name a class of expanded clone.

size	J	D	V	CDR3	DNA
-	TRBJ2-2	-	TRBV27	CASSLSWETNTGELFF	TGTGCCAGCAGTTTAAGCTGGGAAACGAACACCGGGGAGCTGTTTTTT
-	TRBJ2-7	TRBD1	TRBV29-1	CSVVGQGYEQYF	TGCAGCGTTGTGGGACAGGGCTACGAGCAGTACTTC
-	TRBJ2-4	TRBD1	TRBV19	CASHGQEGKNIQYF	TGTGCCAGTCACGGACAGGAAGGGAAAAACATTCAGTACTTC
-	TRBJ2-2	-	TRBV7-9	CASSLGAGEATGELFF	TGTGCCAGCAGCTTAGGGGCAGGGGAGGCCACCGGGGAGCTGTTTTTT
-	TRBJ2-7	TRBD2	TRBV4-3	CASSQDLSAGGREQYF	TGCGCCAGCAGCCAAGATCTCTCAGCGGGAGGTCGGGAGCAGTACTTC
-	TRBJ2-1	-	TRBV6-5	CASRDPRNEQFF	TGTGCCAGCAGGGATCCACGGAATGAGCAGTTCTTC
-	TRBJ2-3	-	TRBV11-1	CASSWRGLTDTQYF	TGTGCCAGCAGCTGGAGGGGTCTCACAGATACGCAGTATTTT
-	TRBJ1-1	-	TRBV19	CASRTDSSYEAFF	TGTGCCAGTAGGACGGACTCAAGTTATGAAGCTTTCTTT
-	TRBJ1-5	-	TRBV5-8	CASSLDGPNQPQHF	TGTGCCAGCAGCTTGGATGGCCCCAATCAGCCCCAGCATTTT
-	TRBJ2-2	-	TRBV10-2	CASSDGTGELFF	TGCGCCAGCAGTGACGGCACCGGGGAGCTGTTTTTT
-	TRBJ1-2	-	TRBV30	CAWNPAANYGYTF	TGTGCCTGGAATCCAGCAGCTAACTATGGCTACACCTTC
-	TRBJ1-1	TRBD1	TRBV11-2	CASSSDRDAFF	TGTGCCAGCAGCTCGGACAGGGACGCTTTCTTT
-	TRBJ1-4	-	TRBV28	CASSPLKDEKLFF	TGTGCCAGCAGCCCGTTAAAGGATGAAAAACTGTTTTTT
-	TRBJ1-2	-	TRBV28	CASSIGTAFGYTF	TGTGCCAGCAGTATCGGGACCGCGTTTGGCTACACCTTC
-	TRBJ2-7	TRBD2	TRBV10-3	CAISPGTSGMTYEQYF	TGTGCCATCAGCCCCGGGACTAGCGGGATGACCTACGAGCAGTACTTC
once	TRBJ2-3	-	TRBV4-1	CASSYGATSTDTQYF	TGCGCCAGCAGCTATGGGGCCACTAGCACAGATACGCAGTATTTT
-	TRBJ1-6	-	TRBV5-1	CASISSTYNSPLHF	TGCGCCAGCATCAGCAGCACGTATAATTCACCCCTCCACTTT
-	TRBJ2-2	TRBD2	TRBV14	CASSQFVGLAANTGELFF	TGTGCCAGCAGTCAGTTCGTCGGACTAGCGGCGAACACCGGGGAGCTGTTTTTT
-	TRBJ2-2	TRBD2	TRBV9	CASSVALAGPNTGELFF	TGTGCCAGCAGCGTAGCTTTAGCGGGTCCGAACACCGGGGAGCTGTTTTTT
-	TRBJ1-2	TRBD1	TRBV13	CASRELDRDANYGYTF	TGTGCCAGCAGGGAATTGGACAGGGACGCTAACTATGGCTACACCTTC
few	TRBJ2-5	TRBD2	TRBV9	CASSVGGYQETQYF	TGTGCCAGCAGCGTCGGGGGGTACCAAGAGACCCAGTACTTC
-	TRBJ2-7	TRBD1	TRBV7-9	CASSLAQTGGNEQYF	TGTGCCAGCAGCTTAGCGCAAACAGGGGGCAACGAGCAGTACTTC
-	TRBJ2-1	-	TRBV7-9	CASSLVGLVHEQFF	TGTGCCAGCAGCTTAGTTGGGCTAGTCCATGAGCAGTTCTTC
-	TRBJ1-5	TRBD1	TRBV6-5	CASRKTGVGNQPQHF	TGTGCCAGCAGAAAGACAGGGGTGGGCAATCAGCCCCAGCATTTT
-	TRBJ2-2	-	TRBV4-3	CASSQKYAIQGPGELFF	TGCGCCAGCAGCCAAAAGTACGCAATACAGGGCCCCGGGGAGCTGTTTTTT
-	TRBJ2-3	-	TRBV2	CASSPDTVGSSTDTQYF	TGTGCCAGCAGTCCGGATACGGTGGGGTCTAGCACAGATACGCAGTATTTT
-	TRBJ2-1	-	TRBV6-6	CASSYTVPEQFF	TGTGCCAGCAGTTATACGGTCCCTGAGCAGTTCTTC
-	TRBJ1-6	TRBD1	TRBV6-5	CASGGTGASPLHF	TGTGCCAGCGGAGGCACAGGGGCTTCACCCCTCCACTTT
-	TRBJ2-7	TRBD2	TRBV4-3	CASSQDLSGRSYEQYF	TGCGCCAGCAGCCAGGACCTTAGCGGGAGATCCTACGAGCAGTACTTC
-	TRBJ2-5	-	TRBV7-2	CASSLGGRAETQYF	TGTGCCAGCAGCTTAGGCGGCAGGGCGGAGACCCAGTACTTC
-	TRBJ2-7	-	TRBV6-5	CASSYDAWGRGGEQYF	TGTGCCAGCAGTTACGACGCATGGGGCAGGGGGGGAGAGCAGTACTTC
-	TRBJ2-7	-	TRBV10-3	CAISAERGRDEQYF	TGTGCCATCAGTGCCGAACGAGGGCGCGACGAGCAGTACTTC
-	TRBJ2-1	-	TRBV7-9	CASSLVSGSSYNEQFF	TGTGCCAGCAGCTTAGTTAGCGGCAGCTCCTACAATGAGCAGTTCTTC
-	TRBJ2-7	TRBD1	TRBV6-6	CASSYSGTAYEQYF	TGTGCCAGCAGTTACTCCGGGACAGCCTACGAGCAGTACTTC
once	TRBJ1-1	TRBD1	TRBV19	CASSLPTGGWTEAFF	TGTGCCAGTAGTCTTCCGACAGGGGGTTGGACTGAAGCTTTCTTT
-	TRBJ2-7	-	TRBV7-9	CASSSDGEPSYEQYF	TGTGCCAGCAGCAGCGACGGCGAACCCTCCTACGAGCAGTACTTC
-	TRBJ2-7	-	TRBV28	CASSPPVTGNEQYF	TGTGCCAGCAGTCCTCCGGTGACTGGTAACGAGCAGTACTTC
-	TRBJ2-7	TRBD1	TRBV7-9	CASSPGRQGSNEQYF	TGTGCCAGCAGCCCAGGGCGACAGGGGTCCAACGAGCAGTACTTC
once	TRBJ1-4	-	TRBV4-1	CASSRGEKLFF	TGCGCCAGCAGCCGCGGTGAAAAACTGTTTTTT
-	TRBJ2-1	-	TRBV2	CASSGESDENEQFF	TGTGCCAGCAGTGGAGAGTCGGATGAGAATGAGCAGTTCTTC
once	TRBJ2-7	-	TRBV7-9	CASSLPEGYEQYF	TGTGCCAGCAGCCTCCCCGAGGGGTACGAGCAGTACTTC
-	TRBJ2-7	-	TRBV5-6	CASSLVAVSYEQYF	TGTGCCAGCAGCTTGGTTGCTGTCTCCTACGAGCAGTACTTC
-	TRBJ2-7	TRBD2	TRBV6-1	CASSAGGGYEQYF	TGTGCCAGCAGTGCTGGGGGAGGGTACGAGCAGTACTTC
-	TRBJ2-3	TRBD2	TRBV27	CASSLLLAGGGDTQYF	TGTGCCAGCAGTTTATTACTAGCGGGGGGAGGAGATACGCAGTATTTT
-	TRBJ2-3	-	TRBV25-1	CASSGPNPPGAERDTQYF	TGTGCCAGCAGTGGCCCCAACCCACCGGGGGCCGAACGGGATACGCAGTATTTT
-	TRBJ2-7	-	TRBV6-5	CASSYFYEASYEQYF	TGTGCCAGCAGTTACTTCTATGAAGCGTCCTACGAGCAGTACTTC
-	TRBJ2-7	TRBD1	TRBV27	CASSLSGQGDYEQYF	TGTGCCAGCAGTTTATCGGGACAGGGCGACTACGAGCAGTACTTC
once	TRBJ2-3	-	TRBV6-6	CASSLAGGTDTQYF	TGTGCCAGCTCCTTGGCAGGGGGGACAGATACGCAGTATTTT
-	TRBJ1-2	-	TRBV5-4	CASSLNGARGYTF	TGTGCCAGCAGCCTGAACGGGGCGCGGGGCTACACCTTC
-	TRBJ2-3	-	TRBV6-1	CASSDMTSWNTQYF	TGTGCCAGCAGTGATATGACTAGTTGGAATACGCAGTATTTT
-	TRBJ2-3	-	TRBV13	CASSFYPATDTQYF	TGTGCCAGCAGCTTCTACCCTGCCACAGATACGCAGTATTTT
-	TRBJ2-5	-	TRBV4-1	CASSQDPPEGEETQYF	TGCGCCAGCAGCCAAGATCCCCCGGAAGGGGAAGAGACCCAGTACTTC
-	TRBJ1-1	-	TRBV5-1	CASQGNLNTEAFF	TGCGCCAGTCAGGGGAACCTGAACACTGAAGCTTTCTTT
-	TRBJ2-3	-	TRBV29-1	CSSLSVNTDTQYF	TGCAGCTCCCTTAGCGTTAACACAGATACGCAGTATTTT
-	TRBJ2-5	-	TRBV13	CASSSEITAEETQYF	TGTGCCAGCAGCTCCGAAATAACAGCGGAAGAGACCCAGTACTTC
once	TRBJ2-7	TRBD2	TRBV4-1	CASSLAGEGSYEQYF	TGCGCCAGCAGCCTAGCGGGAGAGGGGTCCTACGAGCAGTACTTC
-	TRBJ2-7	TRBD2	TRBV9	CASSYDGRVIDEQYF	TGTGCCAGCAGCTACGACGGGAGGGTTATCGACGAGCAGTACTTC
-	TRBJ1-5	-	TRBV5-4	CASSLEGEGQPQHF	TGTGCCAGCAGCTTGGAGGGGGAAGGTCAGCCCCAGCATTTT
-	TRBJ1-2	-	TRBV15	CATTRAEGHYGYTF	TGTGCCACCACCCGGGCGGAGGGGCACTATGGCTACACCTTC